This record concerns one TCR beta chain sequence. The specificity of this receptor is unknown. Base-call qualities are not available, and no considerably larger clone is one nucleotide away. RNA was extracted using the RNeasy kit, and roughly 0.45 to 1 microgram was reverse transcribed with random hexamers. TCR beta CDR3 regions were amplified with the immunoSEQ multiplex PCR assay covering 54 Vbeta and 13 Jbeta segments. To correct PCR amplification bias, a synthetic template baseline was used for both primer optimization and computational correction. Concerning the study's data processing: Reads were annotated to V, D and J genes per IMGT and analyzed with immunoSEQ Analyzer, keeping only productive sequences. Clonality was calculated as one minus the Shannon entropy normalized by log2 of the number of productive unique sequences. For each patient and control, public and private clones were evaluated within the 100 most prevalent clones. Susac-specific clones were defined as absent from healthy and MS cohorts, around 970 published viral clones and other ImmuneACCESS disease sequences. In-frame beta chains were kept once TCRdb had trimmed the public reads at Q25 with fastp and called clones with MiXCR. Every distinct CDR3 protein forms one entry, paired with its most common genes and DNA. TCRdb, not the original authors, processed these V and J calls. Here the sample has 200,000 to 300,000 distinct CDR3 sequences; almost 97% occur a single time. The ten largest clones add up to about 0.094% of the sample.

This sample is part of a study of CD8 T cells in Susac syndrome (dated by TCRdb to 2018 to 2020). At the level of the whole study: Among the sequenced Susac syndrome patients, more than five had clinically active disease and about 8 were in clinical remission. At blood withdrawal, Susac syndrome patients were therapy-naive, treated with corticosteroids (with IVIg additionally given to some), or treated with IVIg alone. Repertoire sequencing was used to test whether CD8+ T cell activation and differentiation in Susac syndrome was antigen driven.

The junction shows trimming of 3 bases on V and 0 bases on J, plus 15 bases between the germline ends. Spanning cysteine to phenylalanine, the CDR3 consists of 17 amino acids. Only the CDR3 DNA stays, 51 bases, in frame from base 1. The germline V gene supplies CDR1 SGHDN and CDR2 FVKESK. Paper-wide results and their limitations: The CD4+ T cell repertoire of patients with Susac syndrome showed no detectable clonal expansion. The number of individuals in the TCR sequencing and HLA analysis was acknowledged as relatively small.

Peripheral blood CD8+ and CD4+ T cells from healthy donors, Susac syndrome patients and multiple sclerosis patients were profiled by high-throughput TCR beta sequencing. The Susac syndrome patients fulfilled recently defined diagnostic criteria for either definite or probable disease. CD8+ TEMRA cells were enriched by FACS, while bulk CD8+ and CD4+ T cells were purified by magnetic negative isolation. Blood was collected in EDTA tubes and processed within 24 hours, with PBMCs isolated through density gradient centrifugation. PBMCs intended for TCR sequencing were cryopreserved in liquid nitrogen and were subsequently thawed in a 37 degrees C water bath. Purity of sorted or isolated CD4+, CD8+ and CD8+ TEMRA cells was at least 90%.

Sequencing was performed on CD4+ T cells from PBMCs. This TCR was sampled from a human donor with Susac syndrome. This chain joins TRBV14 to TRBJ2-1, with TRBD2 as a weak D call on 6 bases. The nucleotide sequence reads as follows: TGTGCCAGCAGCCAGGGACTTACCTCAAGCTCCTACAATGAGCAGTTCTTC. Its protein is CASSQGLTSSSYNEQFF.